The present T cell receptor (beta chain) was sequenced within a study of blood T cell repertoires in COVID-19. Assay: immunoSEQ multiplex PCR; the TCRdb copy retains only in-frame clones and omits some. The sample shows 200,000 to 250,000 clones, 85% to 90% of them seen only once. Participants reported their clinical history, and cohort assignment relied on those reports. Per germline, CDR1 SNHLY and CDR2 FYNNEI. The CDR3 length is 13 residues. V gave up 6 bases and J gave up 4 bases, with 12 bases separating them. The chain is built from TRBV2 and TRBJ1-2; TRBD1 is a possible D gene (6 bases). This clonotype originated in a woman in her thirties who had recovered from COVID-19. The source material was PBMCs or T cells enriched from blood (not recorded which). In DNA, the CDR3 is TGTGCCAGCAGCTTGACAGGAGTCTATGGCTACACCTTC. It codes for CASSLTGVYGYTF. The full variable domain, completed using reference TRBV2 and TRBJ1-2, is EPEVTQTPSHQVTQMGQEVILRCVPISNHLYFYWYRQILGQKVEFLVSFYNNEISEKSEIFDDQFSVERPDGSNFTLKIRSTKLEDSAMYFCASSLTGVYGYTFGSGTRLTVV.